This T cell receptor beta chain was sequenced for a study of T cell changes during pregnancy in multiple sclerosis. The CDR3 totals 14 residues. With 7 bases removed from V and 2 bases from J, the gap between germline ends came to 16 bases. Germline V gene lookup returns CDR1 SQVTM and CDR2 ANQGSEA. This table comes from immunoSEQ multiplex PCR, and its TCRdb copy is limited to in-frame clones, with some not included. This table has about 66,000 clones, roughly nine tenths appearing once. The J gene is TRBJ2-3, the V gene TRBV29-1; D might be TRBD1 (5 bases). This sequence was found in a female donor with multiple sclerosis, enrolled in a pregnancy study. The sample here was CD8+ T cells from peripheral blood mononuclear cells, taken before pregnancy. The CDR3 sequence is CSGIQGSDTDTQYF. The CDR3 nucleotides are TGCAGCGGTATCCAGGGTAGTGACACAGATACGCAGTATTTT.